Below, 27 T cell receptor beta chains from the same sample are listed, as sequenced in a study of Ad26.COV2.S vaccination and SARS-CoV-2 variants. Assay used: immunoSEQ multiplex PCR; TCRdb lists only in-frame clones, some missing. The profile shows about 420,000 clones, 88% of them singletons. Regarding treatment: roughly 19 received Ad26.COV2.S at low or high dose, single or two shots; about five received placebo; per-sample allocation not given. Day 63 after the first injection of vaccine or placebo was the sampling time. The sequencing here drew on peripheral blood, taken in a trial of Ad26.COV2.S vaccine versus placebo. Receptors were obtained from a person aged 18-65 years who received the Ad26.COV2.S COVID-19 vaccine or a placebo.

The V call is TRBV19, the J call TRBJ2-7; perhaps TRBD1 as D (6 bases). This CDR3 comprises 13 residues. The V and J ends lost 5 bases and 3 bases respectively, with 11 bases between them. CDR1 LNHDA and CDR2 SQIVND come from the germline V gene (reference sequence). CDR3 nucleotide sequence: TGTGCCAGTAGTTTACAGGGATACTACGAGCAGTACTTC. The encoded protein is CASSLQGYYEQYF.

This chain links TRBV6-5 with TRBJ1-6, with D perhaps matching TRBD1 (6 bases). V was pared by 6 bases and J by 13 bases, with 19 bases between. The CDR3 runs to 14 residues. Germline V lookup: CDR1 MNHEY, CDR2 SVGAGI. CDR3 nucleotide sequence: TGTGCCAGCAGGGTGGGACAAGCTTCTTTGCCCCTCCACTTT. Its protein product is CASRVGQASLPLHF.

The V and J genes are TRBV5-8 and TRBJ2-1, with D perhaps TRBD2 (7 bases). CDR1 SGHTS and CDR2 YDEGEE come from the germline V gene. V lost 5 bases and J 9 bases, leaving 15 bases between the germline ends. There are 13 residues in the CDR3. As DNA, the CDR3 is TGTGCCAGCAGACCAAGGGGGGGCCGTGAGCAGTTCTTC. Protein sequence: CASRPRGGREQFF.

This clone was seen once. This chain connects TRBV7-9 to TRBJ2-5; TRBD2 might be the D (6 bases). Between the trimmed V and J ends, which lost 4 bases and 1 base, there was a span of 7 bases. The CDR3 is 13 residues long. CDR1 and CDR2 from the germline V gene are SEHNR and FQNEAQ (reference sequence). The CDR3 here is CASSWGVQETQYF. Written as DNA, the CDR3 is TGTGCCAGCAGCTGGGGGGTCCAAGAGACCCAGTACTTC. The variable domain in full, with the rest retrieved from reference TRBV7-9 and TRBJ2-5, is DTGVSQNPRHKITKRGQNVTFRCDPISEHNRLYWYRQTLGQGPEFLTYFQNEAQLEKSRLLSDRFSAERPKGSFSTLEIQRTEQGDSAMYLCASSWGVQETQYFGPGTRLLVL.

In this sample, this clone turned up once. J is TRBJ1-6 and V is TRBV28; TRBD1 matches 8 bases. This CDR3 spans 15 amino acids. V shed 5 bases, J shed 9 bases, and the junction held 9 bases outside the gene matches. Germline CDR1 and CDR2: MDHEN and SYDVKM. In DNA, the CDR3 is TGTGCCAGCAGTGCCGGACAGGGCGGGAGTTCACCCCTCCACTTT. Its translation: CASSAGQGGSSPLHF. The full variable domain, rest sourced from reference TRBV28 and TRBJ1-6, is DVKVTQSSRYLVKRTGEKVFLECVQDMDHENMFWYRQDPGLGLRLIYFSYDVKMKEKGDIPEGYSVSREKKERFSLILESASTNQTSMYLCASSAGQGGSSPLHFGNGTRLTVT.

V and J are TRBV10-2 and TRBJ1-1, with D unclear. CDR3 length equals 12 residues. V was clipped by 7 bases and J by 4 bases, with 10 bases between them. Germline loops: CDR1 WSHSY, CDR2 SAAADI. The CDR3 DNA reads as TGCGCCAGCAATAGTAGAGGCACTGAAGCTTTCTTT. Its translation is CASNSRGTEAFF.

This rearrangement joins TRBV7-3 to TRBJ2-7; no clear D gene. V lost 2 bases and J lost 3, with 8 bases in between. The CDR3 spans 13 residues. Per germline, CDR1 SGHTA and CDR2 FQGTGA. Here the CDR3 reads CASSLWDGYEQYF. The CDR3 DNA reads as TGTGCCAGCAGCTTATGGGATGGCTACGAGCAGTACTTC.

The chain couples TRBV7-8 to TRBJ1-1, with no clear D. The germline CDR1 and CDR2 sequences are SGHVS and FQNEAQ. The CDR3 runs 13 residues. Trimming removed 6 bases from V and 7 bases from J, with 15 bases in between. The chain's CDR3 is CASSPGRALEAFF. The CDR3 DNA reads TGTGCCAGCAGTCCTGGGCGGGCCCTTGAAGCTTTCTTT.

V is TRBV6-1 and J is TRBJ2-7; tentative D call: TRBD2 (5 bases). Deletions cut 5 bases from V and 0 bases from J, with 14 bases between. The CDR3 is 15 amino acids. Germline V CDR1 and CDR2: MNHNS, SASEGT. The CDR3 nucleotides read TGTGCCAGCAGTATCGGGGTAGCGATCTCCTACGAGCAGTACTTC. This encodes CASSIGVAISYEQYF.

This chain connects TRBV5-1 to TRBJ1-3; D might be TRBD1 (5 bases). This CDR3 spans 15 amino acids. V was trimmed by 5 bases and J by 2 bases, leaving 14 bases between them. Germline-derived CDR1 and CDR2 are SGHRS and YFSETQ. The CDR3: CASRLDRGTGNTIYF. CDR3 bases: TGCGCCAGCAGACTCGACCGGGGCACTGGAAACACCATATATTTT.

The chain joins TRBV30 to TRBJ1-1, with 10 bases lining up with TRBD1. CDR3 length equals 16 residues. The J segment lost 4 bases and the V segment lost 2 bases, leaving 10 bases of the junction unmatched. Germline loops: CDR1 GTSNPN, CDR2 SVGIG (reference sequence). The CDR3 DNA reads as TGTGCCTGGAGTAACCAAGGGGGACAGGGGATCACTGAAGCTTTCTTT. It translates to CAWSNQGGQGITEAFF.

About this clone itself: The same CDR3 arises from other DNA sequences in this sample as well. The J gene is TRBJ1-3, the V gene TRBV20-1; D uncertain. The germline gives CDR1 DFQATT, CDR2 SNEGSKA (reference sequence). The V gene lost 6 bases and the J gene lost 4 bases, with 4 bases spanning the gap. The CDR3 spans 10 residues. The CDR3 loop reads CSAQGNTIYF. The CDR3 region has the DNA TGCAGTGCCCAGGGAAACACCATATATTTT.

This clone has a single count. The V gene is TRBV4-1, the J gene TRBJ2-2, with D possibly being TRBD2 (5 bases). V lost 1 base to trimming and J lost 1 base, with 7 bases between them. Germline CDR1 MGHRA, CDR2 YSYEKL. This CDR3 has 15 residues. In DNA form, the CDR3 reads TGCGCCAGCAGCCAAGGGGGAGTGAACACCGGGGAGCTGTTTTTT. This encodes CASSQGGVNTGELFF.

V usage is TRBV6-5 and J usage is TRBJ2-1; no reliable D call. V dropped 10 bases and J dropped 4 bases, with 14 bases sitting between them. The germline gives CDR1 MNHEY, CDR2 SVGAGI. The CDR3 has 13 amino acids. CDR3 sequence (DNA): TGTGCCACTTTGCCGGGCAAGTACAATGAGCAGTTCTTC. Its protein is CATLPGKYNEQFF.

In its sample, this clone was seen a few times. The V gene is TRBV11-2, the J gene TRBJ2-2; TRBD2 matches at 8 bases. Trimming cost V 3 bases and J 8 bases; bases outside gene matches: 5. The CDR3 spans 14 residues. Germline CDR1 is SGHAT and CDR2 is FQNNGV. The DNA of the CDR3 is TGTGCCAGCAGCTTGGGACTAGACTGGGGGGAGCTGTTTTTT. Translating it yields CASSLGLDWGELFF.

This clone has a handful of counts. The V call is TRBV5-1, the J call TRBJ2-7; TRBD1 agrees at 9 bases. Germline values: CDR1 SGHRS, CDR2 YFSETQ. With V trimmed by 4 bases and J by 4 bases, 6 bases remained unmatched. The CDR3 is made up of 14 amino acids. CDR3 loop: CASSPRTGAYEQYF. The CDR3 DNA reads TGCGCCAGCAGCCCCAGGACAGGGGCTTACGAGCAGTACTTC.

The chain links TRBV27 to TRBJ2-6; possibly TRBD1 for D (5 bases). This CDR3 is built from 14 residues. Germline values: CDR1 MNHEY, CDR2 SMNVEV (reference sequence). Trimming took off 5 bases at V and 3 bases at J, with 8 bases between the two ends. In DNA form, the CDR3 reads TGTGCCAGCAGTCTAGGGGTTGGGGCCAACGTCCTGACTTTC. It specifies CASSLGVGANVLTF.

The V gene is TRBV3-1 (or the pseudogene TRBV3-2), the J gene TRBJ1-5, with D possibly TRBD1 on 5 matching bases. CDR1 and CDR2 from the germline V gene are LGHDT and YNNKEL (reference sequence). Trimming stripped 0 bases from V and 2 bases from J, with 8 bases between. The CDR3 extends over 15 amino acids. The CDR3 DNA reads TGTGCCAGCAGCCAAGATACGGGGGGCAATCAGCCCCAGCATTTT. This encodes CASSQDTGGNQPQHF.

The chain uses TRBV3-1 (or the pseudogene TRBV3-2) and TRBJ1-2; the D is unclear. Per the germline V gene, CDR1 is LGHDT and CDR2 is YNNKEL (reference sequence). The CDR3 has 14 amino acids. V lost 1 base to trimming and J lost 2 bases, with 8 bases between them. The CDR3 loop is CASSQGVGNYGYTF. The CDR3 DNA sequence: TGTGCCAGCAGCCAAGGAGTGGGAAACTATGGCTACACCTTC.

The V call is TRBV27, the J call TRBJ1-3; TRBD1 might be the D (5 bases). This CDR3 spans 16 amino acids. The ends were cut back, 6 bases at V and 0 bases at J, with 15 bases in the middle. The germline gives CDR1 MNHEY, CDR2 SMNVEV (reference sequence). This CDR3 reads CASSQGPFNSGNTIYF. The CDR3 DNA reads TGTGCCAGCAGCCAGGGACCGTTCAACTCTGGAAACACCATATATTTT.

The rearrangement uses TRBV6-7 and TRBJ2-3, with TRBD2 identical over 11 bases. TRBV6-7 belongs to the ORF category, with a function that is uncertain. Losses at the gene ends were 10 bases for V and 5 bases for J; bases not matched to a gene: 17. The length of the CDR3 is 17 residues. CDR3 sequence: CATQGVAGGLLQDTQYF. The DNA of the CDR3 is TGTGCCACCCAGGGGGTAGCGGGGGGGCTGTTGCAAGATACGCAGTATTTT.

The gene calls are TRBV6-5 and TRBJ2-3, with D maybe TRBD1 (6 bases). CDR3 length: 15 amino acids. Per the germline V gene, CDR1 is MNHEY and CDR2 is SVGAGI. V lost 5 bases to trimming and J lost 2 bases, with 14 bases between them. The CDR3 region has the DNA TGTGCCAGCAGTCTCGACAGGCCCTACACAGATACGCAGTATTTT. It translates to CASSLDRPYTDTQYF.

The chain couples TRBV12-3 or TRBV12-4 to TRBJ2-1; perhaps TRBD1 as D (5 bases). V was shortened by 1 base and J by 9 bases, with 10 bases between the two germline ends. The CDR3 has 13 amino acids. CDR3 bases: TGTGCCAGCAGTTTAGGACTCCAGGGTGAGCAGTTCTTC. It encodes CASSLGLQGEQFF.

The chain recombines TRBV6-2 or TRBV6-3 with TRBJ2-1; D gene unclear. Germline assignment: CDR1 MNHEY and CDR2 SVGEGT. The CDR3 totals 14 residues. Trimming left V 2 bases short and J 0 bases short, with 5 bases between. The CDR3 here is CASSYPPSYNEQFF. The CDR3 DNA follows: TGTGCCAGCAGTTACCCCCCCTCCTACAATGAGCAGTTCTTC.

V is TRBV9 and J is TRBJ2-3; 9 bases map to TRBD1. Losses at the gene ends were 3 bases for V and 2 bases for J; bases not matched to a gene: 7. Germline-derived CDR1 and CDR2 are SGDLS and YYNGEE. The CDR3 has 16 residues. This CDR3 is CASSAGTGRITDTQYF. The CDR3 region has the DNA TGTGCCAGCAGCGCGGGGACAGGGAGAATCACAGATACGCAGTATTTT.

The CDR3 region has the DNA TGTGCCAGCAGTTTCTTTCAGGGCTATGGCTACACCTTC. Encoded protein: CASSFFQGYGYTF. This sequence joins TRBV12-3 or TRBV12-4 and TRBJ1-2, with D perhaps TRBD1 (5 bases). This CDR3 region has 13 residues. Trimming cost V 3 bases and J 4 bases, with 9 bases left between them.

The chain carries TRBV6-1 and TRBJ2-3; D possibly corresponds to TRBD2 (6 bases). Per the germline V gene, CDR1 is MNHNS and CDR2 is SASEGT. Trimming removed 3 bases from V and 7 bases from J, with 14 bases in between. The CDR3 is 14 amino acids. As DNA, the CDR3 is TGTGCCAGCAGTGAGCCGGAGGGGAGAAATACGCAGTATTTT. Translating it yields CASSEPEGRNTQYF.